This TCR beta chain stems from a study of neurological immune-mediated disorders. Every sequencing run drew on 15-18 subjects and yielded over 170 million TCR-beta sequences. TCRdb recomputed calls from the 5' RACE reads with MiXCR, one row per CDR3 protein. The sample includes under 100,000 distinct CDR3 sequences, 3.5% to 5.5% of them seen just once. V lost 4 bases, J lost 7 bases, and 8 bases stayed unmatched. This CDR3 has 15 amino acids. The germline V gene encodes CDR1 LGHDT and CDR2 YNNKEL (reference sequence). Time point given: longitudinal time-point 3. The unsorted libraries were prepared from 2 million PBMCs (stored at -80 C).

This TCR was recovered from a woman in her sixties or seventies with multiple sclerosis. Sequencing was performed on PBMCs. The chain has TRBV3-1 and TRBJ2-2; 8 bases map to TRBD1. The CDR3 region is CASSPSTGVGGELFF. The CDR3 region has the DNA TGTGCCAGCAGCCCTTCGACAGGGGTGGGCGGGGAGCTGTTTTTT.